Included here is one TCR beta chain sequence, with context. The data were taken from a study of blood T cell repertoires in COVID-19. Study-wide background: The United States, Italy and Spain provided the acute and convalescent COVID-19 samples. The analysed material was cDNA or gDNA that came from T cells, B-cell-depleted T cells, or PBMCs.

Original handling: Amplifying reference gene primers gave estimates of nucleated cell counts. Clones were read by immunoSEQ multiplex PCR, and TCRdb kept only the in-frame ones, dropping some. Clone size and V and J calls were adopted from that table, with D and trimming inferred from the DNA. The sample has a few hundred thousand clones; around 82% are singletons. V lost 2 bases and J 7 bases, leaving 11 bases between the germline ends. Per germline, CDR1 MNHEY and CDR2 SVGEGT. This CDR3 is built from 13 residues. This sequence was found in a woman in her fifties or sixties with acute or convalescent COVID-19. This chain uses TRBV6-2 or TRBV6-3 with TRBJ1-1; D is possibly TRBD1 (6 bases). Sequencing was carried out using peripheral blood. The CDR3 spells CASSYMQGSEAFF. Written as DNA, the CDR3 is TGTGCCAGCAGTTACATGCAGGGGAGTGAAGCTTTCTTT.